A selection of T cell receptor beta chains follows, all from one sample in a study of blood T cell repertoires in COVID-19. Only in-frame clones appear in the TCRdb table, and some are missing; sequencing was by immunoSEQ multiplex PCR. The top ten clones hold roughly a tenth of a sample with roughly 140,000 clones, roughly 86% of them seen once. Sample: peripheral blood. These receptors all stem from a man in his fifties or sixties with active or convalescent COVID-19. Both conserved end residues are part of each CDR3. A D gene is named only where the DNA matches it firmly. Not all rows give a size; the values are once, few, many and, for expanded clones, a class.

clone size | J gene | D gene | V gene | CDR3 protein | CDR3 DNA
medium-sized | TRBJ1-3 | - | TRBV6-6 | CASSRPRNTIYF | TGTGCCAGCAGTCGACCTAGAAACACCATATATTTT
- | TRBJ2-2 | - | TRBV10-2 | CASSAQINTGELFF | TGCGCCAGCAGTGCACAGATCAACACCGGGGAGCTGTTTTTT
- | TRBJ2-7 | TRBD2 | TRBV18 | CASSPGLAGGKSYEQYF | TGTGCCAGCTCACCAGGGCTAGCGGGAGGGAAGTCCTACGAGCAGTACTTC
- | TRBJ1-1 | - | TRBV18 | CASSPQQDMNTEAFF | TGTGCCAGCTCACCCCAACAGGATATGAACACTGAAGCTTTCTTT
- | TRBJ2-1 | - | TRBV5-1 | CASSTTDGQFF | TGCGCCAGCAGCACGACTGATGGGCAGTTCTTC
- | TRBJ2-5 | - | TRBV29-1 | CSVDGSQKTQYF | TGCAGCGTTGATGGCAGTCAGAAGACCCAGTACTTC
- | TRBJ1-1 | - | TRBV4-2 | CASSDRSNTEAFF | TGTGCCAGCAGCGACAGGTCGAACACTGAAGCTTTCTTT
- | TRBJ2-7 | TRBD2 | TRBV11-2 | CASSLYSGTASGEQYF | TGTGCCAGCAGCTTATATAGCGGGACTGCTTCCGGCGAGCAGTACTTC
once | TRBJ1-2 | TRBD1 | TRBV5-6 | CASSLGQGAKSYGYTF | TGTGCCAGCAGCTTGGGGCAGGGGGCAAAGAGTTATGGCTACACCTTC
- | TRBJ1-6 | TRBD1 | TRBV9 | CASSETGFNSPLHF | TGTGCCAGCAGCGAGACAGGGTTTAATTCACCCCTCCACTTT
- | TRBJ2-7 | TRBD1 | TRBV19 | CASSIRDRAYEQYF | TGTGCCAGTAGTATCCGGGACAGGGCCTACGAGCAGTACTTC
- | TRBJ2-5 | - | TRBV30 | CAWSASGQETQYF | TGTGCCTGGAGTGCCAGCGGCCAAGAGACCCAGTACTTC
- | TRBJ2-7 | - | TRBV7-2 | CASSSRQRDYEQYF | TGTGCCAGCAGCTCCAGGCAGAGAGACTACGAGCAGTACTTC
- | TRBJ2-2 | TRBD1 | TRBV15 | CATSRDEWDRTYTGELFF | TGTGCCACCAGCAGAGATGAGTGGGACAGGACGTACACCGGGGAGCTGTTTTTT
- | TRBJ2-1 | TRBD2 | TRBV7-7 | CASSLEGSGSDNEQFF | TGTGCTAGCAGCTTAGAAGGTAGCGGGAGTGACAATGAGCAGTTCTTC
few | TRBJ1-3 | - | TRBV6-1 | CASSEYRTAGNTIYF | TGTGCCAGCAGTGAATATCGGACAGCTGGAAACACCATATATTTT
- | TRBJ1-1 | - | TRBV30 | CAWSNQYMNTEAFF | TGTGCCTGGAGTAACCAGTATATGAACACTGAAGCTTTCTTT
- | TRBJ1-1 | - | TRBV5-5 | CASSSNVGGYTEAFF | TGTGCCAGCAGCTCCAACGTAGGAGGTTACACTGAAGCTTTCTTT
few | TRBJ1-1 | - | TRBV27 | CASHLTTGLNTEAFF | TGTGCCAGTCATTTAACGACAGGACTGAACACTGAAGCTTTCTTT
- | TRBJ2-3 | TRBD2 | TRBV7-2 | CASSLRASGVGTDTQYF | TGTGCCAGCAGCTTACGAGCTAGCGGGGTAGGCACAGATACGCAGTATTTT
- | TRBJ1-6 | TRBD1 | TRBV5-1 | CASSLSAGQRNSPLHF | TGCGCCAGCAGCTTATCCGCGGGACAGAGAAATTCACCCCTCCACTTT
- | TRBJ2-5 | - | TRBV7-2 | CASSRKLETQYF | TGTGCCAGCAGCCGAAAGCTGGAGACCCAGTACTTC
- | TRBJ2-1 | TRBD2 | TRBV11-2 | CASSLLAGGRNEQFF | TGTGCCAGCAGCTTACTAGCGGGAGGGCGGAATGAGCAGTTCTTC
- | TRBJ1-4 | TRBD1 | TRBV28 | CASSSTGAFDEKLFF | TGTGCCAGCAGTTCGACAGGGGCTTTTGATGAAAAACTGTTTTTT
- | TRBJ1-1 | - | TRBV5-1 | CASSQGGEAFF | TGCGCCAGCAGCCAGGGAGGTGAAGCTTTCTTT
- | TRBJ2-5 | - | TRBV24-1 | CATSVGGSKETQYF | TGTGCCACCAGTGTGGGGGGTAGTAAAGAGACCCAGTACTTC
- | TRBJ2-2 | - | TRBV11-2 | CASSWTENTGELFF | TGTGCCAGCAGCTGGACAGAAAACACCGGGGAGCTGTTTTTT
- | TRBJ1-2 | - | TRBV6-5 | CASSYSGGGWYGYTF | TGTGCCAGCAGTTACTCAGGGGGGGGCTGGTATGGCTACACCTTC
- | TRBJ1-6 | - | TRBV27 | CASSFRDNSPLHF | TGTGCCAGCAGTTTCAGGGATAATTCACCCCTCCACTTT
- | TRBJ1-6 | - | TRBV6-5 | CAASGTNNSPLHF | TGTGCCGCATCAGGGACTAATAATTCACCCCTCCACTTT
- | TRBJ2-2 | - | TRBV4-3 | CASSHFGSGELFF | TGCGCCAGCAGCCATTTCGGGTCGGGGGAGCTGTTTTTT
- | TRBJ2-1 | - | TRBV28 | CASSPSTQVSYNEQFF | TGTGCCAGCAGCCCATCTACACAGGTCTCCTACAATGAGCAGTTCTTC
- | TRBJ2-7 | - | TRBV12-3/TRBV12-4 | CASSPSRAEQYF | TGTGCCAGCAGCCCATCCCGCGCCGAGCAGTACTTC
- | TRBJ1-5 | - | TRBV4-3 | CASSQDVQVNQPQHF | TGCGCCAGCAGCCAAGATGTACAAGTCAATCAGCCCCAGCATTTT
- | TRBJ1-4 | - | TRBV6-1 | CASSEAPIGRETAYEKLFF | TGTGCCAGCAGTGAAGCCCCAATAGGGAGAGAGACCGCCTACGAAAAACTGTTTTTT
- | TRBJ2-3 | TRBD2 | TRBV3-1/TRBV3-2 | CASRLAGGRGTDTQYF | TGTGCCAGCAGACTAGCGGGAGGCCGCGGGACAGATACGCAGTATTTT
- | TRBJ2-5 | - | TRBV18 | CASSPRGLQETQYF | TGTGCCAGCTCACCACGAGGTTTACAAGAGACCCAGTACTTC
- | TRBJ2-2 | - | TRBV2 | CASKVTGSNGELFF | TGTGCCAGCAAGGTAACAGGGAGCAACGGGGAGCTGTTTTTT
- | TRBJ2-2 | TRBD1 | TRBV9 | CASSVGGTGRLTGELFF | TGTGCCAGCAGCGTAGGAGGGACAGGGCGACTCACCGGGGAGCTGTTTTTT
- | TRBJ2-1 | TRBD2 | TRBV4-3 | CASSQDSPWQAGGGGEQFF | TGCGCCAGCAGCCAAGATAGTCCCTGGCAAGCGGGAGGGGGAGGTGAGCAGTTCTTC
- | TRBJ1-5 | TRBD1 | TRBV13 | CASSSRDRGYSNQPQHF | TGTGCCAGCAGCTCCCGGGACAGGGGTTATAGCAATCAGCCCCAGCATTTT
- | TRBJ2-3 | TRBD2 | TRBV5-1 | CASSLLAGEDTQYF | TGCGCCAGCAGCTTGCTAGCGGGAGAAGATACGCAGTATTTT
- | TRBJ2-5 | - | TRBV5-4 | CASRRKVAGSETQYF | TGTGCCAGCAGACGAAAGGTGGCGGGATCAGAGACCCAGTACTTC
- | TRBJ2-6 | TRBD1 | TRBV7-2 | CASSRDRAGANVLTF | TGTGCCAGCAGCCGGGACAGGGCAGGGGCCAACGTCCTGACTTTC
once | TRBJ2-3 | TRBD2 | TRBV7-9 | CASSPPGGAPYF | TGTGCCAGCAGCCCCCCGGGAGGAGCGCCGTATTTT
- | TRBJ1-5 | TRBD1 | TRBV7-2 | CASSLGTGTSVPQHF | TGTGCCAGCAGCTTAGGGACAGGGACAAGTGTTCCCCAGCATTTT
- | TRBJ1-1 | TRBD1 | TRBV14 | CASSSHIQGVGTEAFF | TGTGCCAGCAGCTCTCATATACAGGGGGTTGGCACTGAAGCTTTCTTT
- | TRBJ1-1 | - | TRBV5-1 | CASSLPGMNTEAFF | TGCGCCAGCAGCTTACCGGGAATGAACACTGAAGCTTTCTTT
- | TRBJ1-2 | TRBD1 | TRBV5-4 | CASSPGGQGGYGYTF | TGTGCCAGCAGCCCGGGGGGACAGGGCGGCTATGGCTACACCTTC
many | TRBJ2-5 | TRBD2 | TRBV19 | CASTETRRGVVETQYF | TGTGCCAGTACCGAGACTCGGCGGGGGGTAGTGGAGACCCAGTACTTC
- | TRBJ2-7 | TRBD1 | TRBV7-6 | CASSQDRGEQYF | TGTGCCAGCAGCCAAGACAGGGGTGAGCAGTACTTC
- | TRBJ1-3 | - | TRBV5-1 | CASSIQGYGNTIYF | TGCGCCAGCAGCATACAGGGTTATGGAAACACCATATATTTT
- | TRBJ1-2 | TRBD1 | TRBV3-1/TRBV3-2 | CASSPDRAEGYTF | TGTGCCAGCAGCCCGGACAGGGCGGAAGGCTACACCTTC
- | TRBJ1-2 | TRBD1 | TRBV28 | CASSPWDRENYGYTF | TGTGCCAGCAGTCCTTGGGACAGGGAAAACTATGGCTACACCTTC
few | TRBJ2-5 | - | TRBV5-1 | CASSLIGTVETQYF | TGCGCCAGCAGCTTGATAGGGACTGTTGAGACCCAGTACTTC